This TCR beta chain comes out of a study of shared clonotypes between healthy human individuals. General study points: In a few donors, about 5% of naive CD4 clonotypes appeared in common.

The CDR3 extends over 14 amino acids. Per germline, CDR1 MDHEN and CDR2 SYDVKM. Trimming cost V 6 bases and J 5 bases, with 16 bases left between them. Details on this clone: Its specificity is not known.

The protocol was immunoSEQ multiplex PCR, while the TCRdb copy is restricted to in-frame clones and leaves out a portion. Of over a million clones listed, approximately 98% are singletons. Both subsets, CD45RA+ naive and CD45RA-negative memory, were split from the CD4+ cells. Material for sequencing was naive CD4+ T cells sorted from blood. Subset specified: CD45RA+ positively selected. The source is a man aged 25-45 years in good health. This chain connects TRBV28 to TRBJ2-5; TRBD1 is a possible D gene (7 bases). CDR3: CASRLTGRLETQYF. CDR3 in DNA: TGTGCCAGCAGATTGACAGGGAGGCTTGAGACCCAGTACTTC.